Sequencing of this T cell receptor (beta chain) was carried out in a study of cytomegalovirus exposure and HLA in healthy donors. Study outcomes and limitations: Cytomegalovirus-associated TCR beta chains were listed, numbering approximately 150.

V was trimmed by 4 bases and J by 1 base, leaving 19 bases between them. Germline loops: CDR1 SGHVS, CDR2 FQNEAQ. This CDR3 spans 17 amino acids. On this clone itself: Antigen unknown.

Everyone who donated was a healthy bone marrow donor. The PCR was carried out with 60 Vbeta primers and 13 Jbeta primers. Repertoires were generated with immunoSEQ multiplex PCR, while TCRdb's copy carries only in-frame clones and drops some. The sample includes fewer than 85,000 clones, around 83% of them seen just once. The receptor's source is a man aged 70-80 years in good health and CMV-seropositive. This chain links TRBV7-8 with TRBJ1-1; D possibly corresponds to TRBD1 (5 bases). The source material was PBMCs. The CDR3 spells CASSWRQTGGGNTEAFF. Written as DNA, the CDR3 is TGTGCCAGCAGCTGGCGACAGACCGGGGGGGGGAACACTGAAGCTTTCTTT.